The 20 T cell receptor beta chains below were found in one sample sequenced in a study of CD8+ T cells in alopecia areata (dated by TCRdb to the late 2010s). The sample's time point label is to be understood as: around 28 days on oral tofacitinib. Explained via the paper, the treatment or condition label denotes: oral pan-JAK inhibitor, 5-10 mg twice daily. Library preparation used the immunoSEQ multiplex PCR assay. To provide template for TCR sequencing, every sample had RNA extracted and reverse transcribed into cDNA. TCRdb provides this immuneACCESS table in a form limited to in-frame rearrangements. Some clones are lacking; in checked studies, under half of them reflect an unresolved V gene, and why the rest are absent is not known. The table for this sample lists about 140,000 clones; around 87% of them were counted only once. The top ten hold about 12% of the sample. The starting material was CD8+ T cells sorted from blood, obtained at week 4, from a patient treated with tofacitinib. Every receptor here comes from a human donor with alopecia areata.

This chain joins TRBV7-9 and TRBJ1-2; D is possibly TRBD1 (5 bases). The CDR3 spans 15 residues. Trimming took 2 bases from V and 6 from J, leaving 16 bases between them. Germline assignment: CDR1 SEHNR and CDR2 FQNEAQ (reference sequence). CDR3 in DNA: TGTGCCAGCAGCTTAACATCCGCAGGGTCGAATGGCTACACCTTC. Translation gives CASSLTSAGSNGYTF.

The chain recombines TRBV4-1 with TRBJ1-2; 10 nucleotides align to TRBD1. Germline V gene lookup returns CDR1 MGHRA and CDR2 YSYEKL. This CDR3 comprises 16 residues. V trimming: 2 bases; J trimming: 6 bases; junction bases outside the gene matches: 9. CDR3 region: CASSQQRDRGRDGYTF. The CDR3 DNA sequence: TGCGCCAGCAGCCAACAAAGGGACAGGGGAAGGGATGGCTACACCTTC.

The chain employs TRBV30 and TRBJ2-7; 10 bases are shared with TRBD2. CDR3 length equals 14 residues. Trimming at V came to 6 bases and at J to 1 base, leaving 6 bases not matched to a gene. The V gene's germline CDR1 is GTSNPN and CDR2 SVGIG (reference sequence). CDR3 DNA sequence: TGTGCCTGTACTCCTAGCGGGGGTTCCTACGAGCAGTACTTC. Protein sequence: CACTPSGGSYEQYF.

The J gene is TRBJ2-7, the V gene TRBV7-9, with 14 bases lining up with TRBD2. Germline lookup yields CDR1 SEHNR and CDR2 FQNEAQ (reference sequence). V gave up 5 bases and J gave up 4 bases; unmatched junction bases: 4. This CDR3 comprises 15 residues. CDR3 sequence reads: CASSGTSGSGYEQYF. CDR3 sequence (DNA): TGTGCCAGCAGCGGGACTAGCGGGAGTGGGTACGAGCAGTACTTC.

V gene TRBV6-5 combines with J gene TRBJ2-7, with TRBD1 identical over 7 bases. The length of the CDR3 is 13 residues. Germline V CDR1 and CDR2: MNHEY, SVGAGI. V lost 5 bases to trimming and J lost 7 bases; unmatched junction nucleotides: 8. The CDR3 loop reads CASSPTGRGEQYF. The CDR3 region has the DNA TGTGCCAGCAGTCCGACAGGGCGCGGTGAGCAGTACTTC.

The rearrangement links TRBV5-6 to TRBJ1-5, with D perhaps matching TRBD1 (5 bases). The CDR3 is made up of 16 amino acids. The ends were cut back, 1 base at V and 0 bases at J, with 11 bases in the middle. Germline CDR1 is SGHDT and CDR2 is YYEEEE. The DNA for the CDR3 is TGTGCCAGCAGCTTGTGGGACGGCTATAGCAATCAGCCCCAGCATTTT. Protein: CASSLWDGYSNQPQHF.

V is TRBV25-1 and J is TRBJ2-7; TRBD1 matches 9 bases. CDR3 length: 16 amino acids. CDR1 and CDR2 from the germline V gene are MGHDK and SYGVNS. The V segment lost 3 bases and the J segment 5 bases; nucleotides outside the gene matches: 11. The CDR3 region has the DNA TGTGCCAGCAGTGACCTAGGACAGGGGCTAATCCACGAGCAGTACTTC. It translates to CASSDLGQGLIHEQYF.

With regard to this clone: Different DNA sequences within this sample yield the same CDR3. This chain uses TRBV27 with TRBJ2-7; weak D call: TRBD1 (5 bases). With 2 bases removed from V and 2 bases from J, the gap between germline ends came to 7 bases. CDR3 length: 13 residues. From germline, CDR1 is MNHEY and CDR2 SMNVEV (reference sequence). CDR3 nucleotide sequence: TGTGCCAGCAGTTTAGGGGCCACCTACGAGCAGTACTTC. This sequence encodes CASSLGATYEQYF.

The V and J genes are TRBV13 and TRBJ1-2, with D possibly matching TRBD1 (5 bases). CDR3 length: 16 amino acids. CDR1 and CDR2 (germline): PRHDT, FYEKMQ (reference sequence). Trimming removed 4 bases at V and 2 bases at J, with 17 bases between. Here the CDR3 DNA reads TGTGCCAGCAGCTCCTCGGGGGTTGAGGTAAACTATGGCTACACCTTC. Translated: CASSSSGVEVNYGYTF.

The genes are TRBV15 and TRBJ1-1, with 8 bases fitting TRBD1. The CDR3 is made up of 14 amino acids. Germline loops: CDR1 LNHNV, CDR2 YYDKDF (reference sequence). V was clipped by 0 bases and J by 9 bases; unmatched bases: 6. The CDR3 sequence: CATSRDRGQGQAFF. The CDR3 coding sequence is TGTGCCACCAGCAGAGATCGTGGACAGGGACAAGCTTTCTTT.

This clone was found once. The V gene is TRBV4-1, the J gene TRBJ2-5; a weak D match, TRBD1 (5 bases). This CDR3 contains 14 residues. Trimming stripped 4 bases from V and 5 bases from J, with 14 bases between. The germline gives CDR1 MGHRA, CDR2 YSYEKL. CDR3 sequence: CASSLKGLGETQYF. The CDR3 nucleotides read TGCGCCAGCAGCCTCAAGGGGCTTGGGGAGACCCAGTACTTC.

The CDR3 region is CSVEPGDRVIADTQYF. CDR3 sequence (DNA): TGCAGCGTTGAACCCGGCGACAGGGTTATCGCAGATACGCAGTATTTT. The rearrangement links TRBV29-1 to TRBJ2-3; 7 bases fit TRBD1. This CDR3 is 16 amino acids long. V trimming: 2 bases; J trimming: 4 bases; junction bases outside the gene matches: 12. Germline V gene sequence: CDR1 SQVTM, CDR2 ANQGSEA.

This clone has just one count. The chain couples TRBV18 to TRBJ2-1, with 14 bases fitting TRBD2. CDR1 KGHSH and CDR2 LQKENI come from the germline V gene. This CDR3 contains 18 residues. The V segment lost 3 bases and the J segment 7 bases; nucleotides outside the gene matches: 11. The CDR3 DNA reads as TGTGCCAGCTCACCTCCCCGACTAGCGGGAGGGCCAGAGAATGAGCAGTTCTTC. Protein sequence: CASSPPRLAGGPENEQFF.

In its sample, this clone was seen once. The chain has TRBV30 and TRBJ2-7; maybe TRBD2 (6 bases). V gave up 5 bases and J gave up 12 bases, with 17 bases separating them. This CDR3 spans 11 amino acids. The V gene's germline CDR1 is GTSNPN and CDR2 SVGIG (reference sequence). The CDR3 bases are TGTGCCTGGGGACCGACTGGGGAGGCGTACTTC. As protein: CAWGPTGEAYF.

The genes are TRBV30 and TRBJ2-7; D call uncertain. Germline V gene data show CDR1 as GTSNPN and CDR2 as SVGIG (reference sequence). CDR3 length equals 12 residues. V lost 2 bases to trimming and J lost 5 bases, with 10 bases between them. The CDR3 here is CAWSSYLHEQYF. CDR3 nucleotide sequence: TGTGCCTGGAGTAGTTATCTCCACGAGCAGTACTTC.

V usage is TRBV5-1 and J usage is TRBJ2-1, with D hard to call. The germline V gene has CDR1 SGHRS and CDR2 YFSETQ. The CDR3 runs to 18 residues. Trimming pared 1 base from V and 4 bases from J, leaving 21 bases between. The CDR3 reads CASSLKSTDVLIYNEQFF. The CDR3 nucleotides read TGCGCCAGCAGCTTGAAATCGACCGACGTGTTAATATACAATGAGCAGTTCTTC.

The rearrangement uses TRBV5-1 and TRBJ1-1; no definite D call. V gave up 3 bases and J gave up 0 bases, with 12 bases separating them. Germline CDR1 and CDR2: SGHRS and YFSETQ. CDR3 length: 15 residues. The CDR3: CASSYLSGLNTEAFF. Here the CDR3 DNA reads TGCGCCAGCAGCTACCTTTCGGGATTGAACACTGAAGCTTTCTTT.

This chain uses TRBV5-4 with TRBJ1-1; maybe TRBD1 (5 bases). The CDR3 extends over 13 amino acids. The ends were cut back, 3 bases at V and 6 bases at J, with 12 bases in the middle. CDR1 is SGHNT, CDR2 YYREEE, per germline (reference sequence). CDR3 in amino acids: CASSWGGDPEAFF. The CDR3 DNA reads as TGTGCCAGCAGCTGGGGTGGGGACCCTGAAGCTTTCTTT.

This clone was counted only a few times. The V gene is TRBV29-1, the J gene TRBJ2-5, with D tentatively TRBD1 or TRBD2 (5 bases each). This CDR3 has 16 amino acids. Trimming stripped 2 bases from V and 3 bases from J, with 19 bases between. CDR1 is SQVTM, CDR2 ANQGSEA, per germline. CDR3 DNA: TGCAGCGTTGAACCCGCGGATGGGACCCCTGAAGAGACCCAGTACTTC. It translates to CSVEPADGTPEETQYF.

This chain joins TRBV27 and TRBJ2-2; 12 bases map to TRBD1. Germline values: CDR1 MNHEY, CDR2 SMNVEV (reference sequence). The CDR3 has 18 residues. The ends lost 3 bases at V and 8 bases at J; junction bases unmatched: 13. Here the CDR3 DNA reads TGTGCCAGCAGTTTCAACCCGGCCGGGACAGGGGGCTCGGGGGAGCTGTTTTTT. Its translation: CASSFNPAGTGGSGELFF.